The clone carrying this T cell receptor beta chain was picked up one time. Its antigen is still unknown. The sample belongs to a study of Tregs in tolerant kidney transplant recipients. Study-wide points: Validation in larger populations is needed because few patients were studied. Biological reproducibility was not directly addressed in this study.

Assay: immunoSEQ multiplex PCR; the TCRdb copy retains only in-frame clones and omits some. This sample has 75,000 to 100,000 clones, with around 94% found just once. V dropped 2 bases and J dropped 1; count of bases not matched to a gene: 12. The germline V gene has CDR1 MNHEY and CDR2 SMNVEV (reference sequence). The CDR3 loop spans 21 amino acids. This sequence was found in a human donor in good health. The sample was CD8+ T cells from blood. V gene TRBV27 combines with J gene TRBJ2-3; 16 bases are shared with TRBD2. CDR3 in amino acids: CASSLGTSGRAGRQGTDTQYF. The CDR3 region has the DNA TGTGCCAGCAGTTTAGGGACTAGCGGGAGGGCTGGCAGGCAGGGCACAGATACGCAGTATTTT.